The 9 T cell receptor beta chains in this list originate from one sample, sequenced in a study of cytomegalovirus exposure and HLA in healthy donors (dated by TCRdb to between 2016 and 2019). The library relied on the immunoSEQ multiplex PCR assay. TCRdb holds this immuneACCESS table with in-frame rearrangements only. Some clones are missing; in checked studies, unresolved V genes explain under half, and the rest has no known cause. For this sample there are about 350,000 clones; 87% appear just once. The ten largest clones capture roughly 1.2% of the sample. The source material was PBMCs. These receptors originate from a woman under 40 in good health and CMV-seropositive.

V and J are TRBV30 and TRBJ1-2; TRBD1 matches at 7 bases. The V gene end was trimmed by 5 bases and the J gene end by 1 base; junction bases not matched to a gene: 10. This CDR3 is 15 amino acids long. The germline CDR1 and CDR2 sequences are GTSNPN and SVGIG (reference sequence). The CDR3 here is CAWFRRQGGNYGYTF. In nucleotides, the CDR3 is TGTGCCTGGTTTCGCCGACAGGGTGGTAACTATGGCTACACCTTC.

The chain carries TRBV27 and TRBJ2-7; TRBD2 is a possible D gene (6 bases). V shed 6 bases and J shed 0 bases, with 12 bases lying between them. Germline loops: CDR1 MNHEY, CDR2 SMNVEV (reference sequence). There are 14 residues in the CDR3. CDR3 protein: CASSPLATSYEQYF. The CDR3, as DNA: TGTGCCAGCAGCCCACTAGCCACCTCCTACGAGCAGTACTTC.

This chain links TRBV27 with TRBJ1-3; D perhaps matches TRBD1 (5 bases). Germline CDR1 is MNHEY and CDR2 is SMNVEV (reference sequence). The CDR3 runs to 13 residues. Trimming stripped 4 bases from V and 7 bases from J, with 11 bases between. The chain's CDR3 is CASSSMGDNTIYF. CDR3 DNA sequence: TGTGCCAGCAGTTCCATGGGGGACAACACCATATATTTT.

The chain has TRBV5-6 and TRBJ1-4; 8 bases line up with TRBD1. Germline CDR1 SGHDT, CDR2 YYEEEE. V gave up 4 bases and J gave up 8 bases; unmatched junction bases: 4. This CDR3 region has 13 residues. CDR3 residues: CASSGQGREKLFF. The CDR3 DNA follows: TGTGCCAGCAGCGGACAGGGTAGAGAAAAACTGTTTTTT.

This chain uses TRBV6-4 with TRBJ1-6; no definite D call. CDR1 and CDR2 (germline): MRHNA, SNTAGT. CDR3 size: 14 residues. Trimming took 5 bases from V and 7 from J, leaving 12 bases between them. CDR3 coding DNA: TGTGCCAGCAGTCCCCGGGTTTCAAATTCACCCCTCCACTTT. Its protein product is CASSPRVSNSPLHF.

This clone has just a few counts. The rearrangement joins TRBV27 to TRBJ1-6; D is uncertain. V lost 2 bases and J lost 7, with 12 bases in between. CDR3 size: 15 residues. The germline CDR1 and CDR2 sequences are MNHEY and SMNVEV (reference sequence). The CDR3 DNA reads as TGTGCCAGCAGTTTAGGGAGGGCAGGCAATTCACCCCTCCACTTT. Translation: CASSLGRAGNSPLHF.

V and J are TRBV5-1 and TRBJ2-1; 7 positions match TRBD2. V lost 2 bases and J lost 4; bases outside the gene matches: 3. The CDR3 runs to 14 residues. Germline values: CDR1 SGHRS, CDR2 YFSETQ. DNA of the CDR3: TGCGCCAGCAGCTTCGGCGGGGGATACAATGAGCAGTTCTTC. As protein: CASSFGGGYNEQFF.

The gene calls are TRBV7-7 and TRBJ1-2, with D unclear. The germline V gene has CDR1 SSHAT and CDR2 FNYEAQ (reference sequence). This CDR3 has 15 residues. Trimming left V 6 bases short and J 2 bases short, with 16 bases between. CDR3 protein: CASSPLRQKNYGYTF. The CDR3 region has the DNA TGTGCCAGCAGTCCCCTCCGGCAGAAAAACTATGGCTACACCTTC.

The chain carries TRBV27 and TRBJ1-1; D not resolved. CDR1 and CDR2 from the germline V gene are MNHEY and SMNVEV (reference sequence). Trimming left V 6 bases short and J 3 bases short, with 14 bases between. The length of the CDR3 is 14 residues. The CDR3 bases are TGTGCCAGCAGCCCAGCCTCCCTTTACACTGAAGCTTTCTTT. Translating gives CASSPASLYTEAFF.